The clone carrying this TCR beta chain was counted a single time. Trimming removed 1 base at V and 5 bases at J, with 15 bases between. CDR1 is LGHDT and CDR2 is YNNKEL in the germline V gene (reference sequence). This CDR3 has 15 residues. The data stem from a study of control samples from healthy donors and cancer patients. This table comes from immunoSEQ multiplex PCR, and its TCRdb copy is limited to in-frame clones, with some not included. The data contain about 70,000 clones, about 89% of them singletons. The source is a woman aged 45-59 years with head and neck cancer. V usage is TRBV3-1 (or the pseudogene TRBV3-2) and J usage is TRBJ2-7; tentatively, D is TRBD2 (6 bases). Sequencing was done on a sample of PBMCs. CDR3 coding DNA: TGTGCCAGCAGCCAAGTCTGGGGGGAAGGCCACGAGCAGTACTTC. Encoded protein: CASSQVWGEGHEQYF.